Presented here are 10 T cell receptor beta chains from one specimen sequenced in a study of T cells expressing NK-cell markers. From the 5' RACE reads, TCRdb lists one entry per CDR3 protein and no DNA. Its listing shows some 460,000 distinct CDR3 sequences. Specimen: blood T cells: a sorted CD56 or NKG2C T cell subset, CD4+ or CD8+ T cells, or bulk PBMC T cells (not recorded which). The receptors were sampled from a woman in her forties or fifties in good health.

CDR3 sequence: CSARRTATRGDTQYF. This chain links TRBV20-1 with TRBJ2-3; TCRdb outputs TRBD1, but without DNA this stays unchecked. Germline values: CDR1 DFQATT, CDR2 SNEGSKA (reference sequence). The CDR3 length is 15 residues.

The rearrangement links TRBV10-3 to TRBJ2-1; TCRdb calls TRBD1, which cannot be checked without DNA. The CDR3 is made up of 16 amino acids. CDR1 and CDR2 from the germline V gene are ENHRY and SYGVKD. The CDR3 region is CAISVPTGPGGNEQFF.

This chain uses TRBV6-1 with TRBJ2-3; TCRdb's D call, TRBD2, is unchecked because there is no DNA. Germline values: CDR1 MNHNS, CDR2 SASEGT. CDR3 size: 15 residues. The CDR3 sequence: CASSRLAGNRDTQYF.

This chain connects TRBV4-2 to TRBJ1-3. The CDR3 has 15 residues. Germline CDR1 and CDR2: LGHNA and YNFKEQ. The CDR3 sequence: CASSQAASSGNTIYF.

This chain uses TRBV25-1 with TRBJ2-7; lacking DNA, the TRBD2 call made by TCRdb goes unchecked. CDR1 is MGHDK, CDR2 SYGVNS, per germline. The CDR3 totals 14 residues. CDR3 protein: CASSESREGYEQYF.

This chain joins TRBV20-1 and TRBJ2-3; the TCRdb call, TRBD2, lacks DNA for checking. This CDR3 region has 14 residues. Germline loops: CDR1 DFQATT, CDR2 SNEGSKA (reference sequence). The CDR3 is CSAVLAVHTDTQYF.

This rearrangement joins TRBV11-3 to TRBJ2-7; TCRdb lists TRBD1, though no DNA is available to test this call. The CDR3 totals 12 residues. Germline assignment: CDR1 SGHNT and CDR2 YENEEA. This chain's CDR3 is CATGTGPSEQYF. The whole variable domain, filled in from reference TRBV11-3 and TRBJ2-7, reads EAGVVQSPRYKIIEKKQPVAFWCNPISGHNTLYWYLQNLGQGPELLIRYENEEAVDDSQLPKDRFSAERLKGVDSTLKIQPAELGDSAVYLCATGTGPSEQYFGPGTRLTVT.

This sequence joins TRBV24-1 and TRBJ1-1; TCRdb selects TRBD1, and the lack of DNA leaves this call unchecked. This CDR3 is 13 amino acids long. Germline lookup yields CDR1 KGHDR and CDR2 SFDVKD. CDR3 amino acids: CATSDFLTGAAFF.

V and J are TRBV11-1 and TRBJ2-1. This CDR3 has 16 amino acids. Germline CDR1 reads SGHAT; CDR2 reads FQDESV (reference sequence). CDR3: CASSQIGQSSYNEQFF. Full variable domain (remainder filled in from reference TRBV11-1 and TRBJ2-1): EAEVAQSPRYKITEKSQAVAFWCDPISGHATLYWYRQILGQGPELLVQFQDESVVDDSQLPKDRFSAERLKGVDSTLKIQPAELGDSAMYLCASSQIGQSSYNEQFFGPGTRLTVL.

The chain carries TRBV13 and TRBJ1-1; TCRdb calls TRBD1, which cannot be checked without DNA. The CDR3 loop spans 12 amino acids. Germline V gene data show CDR1 as PRHDT and CDR2 as FYEKMQ (reference sequence). The CDR3 spells CASSPPDRRPFF.